These 4 T cell receptor beta chains share one sample of origin, sequenced in a study of shared clonotypes between healthy human individuals. Sequencing used immunoSEQ multiplex PCR; TCRdb keeps in-frame clones, though not all of them. The sample contains approximately 500,000 clones, 79% of which appear only once. Sequencing was done on a sample of PBMCs. The receptors derive from a woman aged 40-49 years in good health. Some clones in this sample may be carry-over from other donors' samples.

This clone is a singleton in its sample. The V gene is TRBV5-4, the J gene TRBJ2-3, with TRBD2 as a possible D gene (6 bases). The CDR3 runs 16 residues. The germline CDR1 and CDR2 sequences are SGHNT and YYREEE (reference sequence). V was pared by 4 bases and J by 5 bases, with 20 bases between. CDR3 protein: CASSTLGTGVRDTQYF. The CDR3 DNA reads as TGTGCCAGCAGCACCCTGGGTACGGGAGTACGAGATACGCAGTATTTT.

The genes are TRBV5-4 and TRBJ2-1, with D maybe TRBD1 (7 bases). The germline V and J ends were trimmed by 6 bases and 4 bases, with 17 bases remaining between them. This CDR3 region has 15 residues. Germline V lookup: CDR1 SGHNT, CDR2 YYREEE (reference sequence). This CDR3 is CASTGGTDLYNEQFF. DNA for the CDR3: TGTGCCAGCACTGGGGGGACAGACCTTTACAATGAGCAGTTCTTC.

V and J are TRBV6-5 and TRBJ2-6, with D tentatively TRBD1 (6 bases). Trimming left V 3 bases short and J 2 bases short, with 8 bases between. The length of the CDR3 is 15 residues. Looked up from germline, CDR1 is MNHEY and CDR2 is SVGAGI. CDR3 in amino acids: CASSYNRAGANVLTF. Written as DNA, the CDR3 is TGTGCCAGCAGTTATAACAGGGCTGGGGCCAACGTCCTGACTTTC.

This chain uses TRBV7-9 with TRBJ2-5; TRBD1 agrees at 9 bases. CDR1 and CDR2 from the germline V gene are SEHNR and FQNEAQ (reference sequence). The CDR3 is made up of 16 amino acids. V lost 5 bases and J lost 1; bases outside the gene matches: 8. The CDR3 reads CASSRLTDRGQETQYF. The CDR3 DNA sequence: TGTGCCAGCAGCCGATTGACGGACAGGGGCCAAGAGACCCAGTACTTC.